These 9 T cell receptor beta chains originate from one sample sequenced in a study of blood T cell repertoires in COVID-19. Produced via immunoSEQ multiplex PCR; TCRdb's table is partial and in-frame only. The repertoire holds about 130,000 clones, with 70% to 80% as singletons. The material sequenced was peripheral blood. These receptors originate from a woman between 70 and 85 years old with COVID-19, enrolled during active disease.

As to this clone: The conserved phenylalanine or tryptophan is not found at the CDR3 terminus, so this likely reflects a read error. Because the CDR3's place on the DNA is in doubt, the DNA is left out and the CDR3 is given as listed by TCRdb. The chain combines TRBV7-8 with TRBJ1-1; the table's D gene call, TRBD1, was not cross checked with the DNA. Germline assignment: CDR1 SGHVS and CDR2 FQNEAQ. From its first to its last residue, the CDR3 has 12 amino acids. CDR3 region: CASSLVAGQIVL.

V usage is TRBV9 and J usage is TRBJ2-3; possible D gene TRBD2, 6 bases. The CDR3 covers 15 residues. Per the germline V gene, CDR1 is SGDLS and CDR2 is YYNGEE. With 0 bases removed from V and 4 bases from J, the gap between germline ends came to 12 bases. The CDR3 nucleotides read TGTGCCAGCAGCGTAGGCGGGGAGAGGGCAGATACGCAGTATTTT. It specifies CASSVGGERADTQYF. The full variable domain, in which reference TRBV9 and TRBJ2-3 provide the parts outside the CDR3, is DSGVTQTPKHLITATGQRVTLRCSPRSGDLSVYWYQQSLDQGLQFLIQYYNGEERAKGNILERFSAQQFPDLHSELNLSSLELGDSALYFCASSVGGERADTQYFGPGTRLTVL.

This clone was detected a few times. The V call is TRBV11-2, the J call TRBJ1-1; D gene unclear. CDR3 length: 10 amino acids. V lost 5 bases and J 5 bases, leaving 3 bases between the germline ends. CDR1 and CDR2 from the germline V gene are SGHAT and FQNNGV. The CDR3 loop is CASSETEAFF. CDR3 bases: TGTGCCAGCAGCGAGACTGAAGCTTTCTTT.

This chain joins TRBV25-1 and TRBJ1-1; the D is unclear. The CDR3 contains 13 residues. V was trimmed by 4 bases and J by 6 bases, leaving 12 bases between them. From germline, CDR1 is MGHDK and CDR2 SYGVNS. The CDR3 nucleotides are TGTGCCAGCAGTGCCCGCAGATACGCTGAAGCTTTCTTT. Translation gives CASSARRYAEAFF.

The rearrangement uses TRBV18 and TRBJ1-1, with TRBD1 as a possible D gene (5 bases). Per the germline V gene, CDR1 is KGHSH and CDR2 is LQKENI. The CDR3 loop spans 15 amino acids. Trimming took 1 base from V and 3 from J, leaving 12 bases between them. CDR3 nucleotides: TGTGCCAGCTCACCACGTTTGCAGGGCGACACTGAAGCTTTCTTT. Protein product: CASSPRLQGDTEAFF.

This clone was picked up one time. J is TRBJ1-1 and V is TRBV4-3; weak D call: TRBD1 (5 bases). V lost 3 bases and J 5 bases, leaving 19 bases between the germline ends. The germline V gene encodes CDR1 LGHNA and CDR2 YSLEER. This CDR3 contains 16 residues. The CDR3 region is CASSHQRQTATTEAFF. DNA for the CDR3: TGCGCCAGCAGCCATCAAAGACAGACAGCGACTACTGAAGCTTTCTTT.

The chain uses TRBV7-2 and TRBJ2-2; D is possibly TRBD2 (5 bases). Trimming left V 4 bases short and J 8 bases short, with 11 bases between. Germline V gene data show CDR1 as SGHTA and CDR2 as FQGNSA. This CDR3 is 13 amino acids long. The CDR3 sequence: CASSSVGGGELFF. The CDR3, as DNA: TGTGCCAGCAGCTCCGTGGGCGGGGGGGAGCTGTTTTTT.

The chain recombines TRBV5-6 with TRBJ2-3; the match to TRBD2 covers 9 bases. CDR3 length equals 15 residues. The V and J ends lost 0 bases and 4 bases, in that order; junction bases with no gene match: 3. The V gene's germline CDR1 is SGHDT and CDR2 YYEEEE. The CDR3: CASSLGGLAADTQYF. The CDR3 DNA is TGTGCCAGCAGCTTGGGGGGACTAGCAGCAGATACGCAGTATTTT.

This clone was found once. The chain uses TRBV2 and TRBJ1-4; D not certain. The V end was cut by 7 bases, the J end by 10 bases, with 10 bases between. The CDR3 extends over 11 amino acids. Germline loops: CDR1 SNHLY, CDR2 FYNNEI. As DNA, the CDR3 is TGTGCCAGCACCGAGGTCGGAAAACTGTTTTTT. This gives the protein CASTEVGKLFF.